One and the same sample provided the 6 T cell receptor beta chains below, sequenced in a study of blood T cell repertoires in COVID-19. Sequencing was performed with immunoSEQ multiplex PCR; in TCRdb, only in-frame clones are kept and a portion is missing. The data hold about 150,000 clones, with 85% observed a single time. What was sequenced was peripheral blood. All receptors come from a woman aged 55-75 years with COVID-19, enrolled during active disease.

The V call is TRBV11-3, the J call TRBJ2-1; tentatively, D is TRBD1 (6 bases). CDR1 and CDR2 from the germline V gene are SGHNT and YENEEA. The CDR3 spans 13 residues. V lost 1 base, J lost 10 bases, and 11 bases lay in between. The CDR3 DNA sequence: TGTGCCAGCAGCTTAGGACAGGTCAAAGAGCAGTTCTTC. It is translated as CASSLGQVKEQFF.

The chain combines TRBV6-2 or TRBV6-3 with TRBJ2-4, with a possible D match to TRBD1 (5 bases). Per the germline V gene, CDR1 is MNHEY and CDR2 is SVGEGT. The CDR3 sequence is 15 residues long. The V end lost 6 bases, the J end lost 5 bases, and 17 bases lay between the germline ends. The CDR3 nucleotides read TGTGCCAGCAGCTTGGGGCCCCTAACGCAAAACATTCAGTACTTC. Amino acid sequence: CASSLGPLTQNIQYF.

This CDR3 reads CASQTGTGTYEQYF. CDR3 DNA sequence: TGCGCCAGCCAGACCGGGACAGGGACCTACGAGCAGTACTTC. This chain links TRBV5-1 with TRBJ2-7, with 9 bases matching TRBD1. The CDR3 extends over 14 amino acids. Germline trimming cut 7 bases from V and 2 bases from J; bases unmatched to any gene: 7. Germline values: CDR1 SGHRS, CDR2 YFSETQ.

V usage is TRBV5-4 and J usage is TRBJ1-2; D possibly corresponds to TRBD1 (5 bases). The germline CDR1 and CDR2 sequences are SGHNT and YYREEE (reference sequence). The CDR3 loop spans 12 amino acids. V dropped 5 bases and J dropped 2 bases, with 7 bases sitting between them. The chain's CDR3 is CASRDMNYGYTF. CDR3 sequence (DNA): TGTGCCAGCAGGGACATGAACTATGGCTACACCTTC.

The rearrangement uses TRBV6-5 and TRBJ1-2, with a weak D call TRBD1 (5 bases). V was clipped by 8 bases and J by 5 bases, with 15 bases between them. Germline CDR1 and CDR2: MNHEY and SVGAGI. This CDR3 spans 13 amino acids. This CDR3 is CASGGSGLYGYTF. As DNA, the CDR3 is TGTGCCAGCGGGGGGTCGGGGTTATATGGCTACACCTTC.

This clone was seen a few times. This sequence joins TRBV5-4 and TRBJ2-7, with D maybe TRBD2 (6 bases). This CDR3 contains 14 residues. The V gene lost 4 bases and the J gene lost 4 bases, with 15 bases spanning the gap. Germline V gene data show CDR1 as SGHNT and CDR2 as YYREEE (reference sequence). The CDR3 nucleotides read TGTGCCAGCAGCGGGGGGACTTCATCTTACGAGCAGTACTTC. Translation gives CASSGGTSSYEQYF.